This T cell receptor beta chain was documented in a study of T cell responses to AZD1222 COVID-19 vaccine. Of note for this clone: The antigen is not known.

The table came from immunoSEQ multiplex PCR; TCRdb's copy has only in-frame clones and leaves some out. The table lists about 120,000 clones, around 91% of them singletons. Findings and caveats of the study: At study baseline, merely six AZD1222 recipients were seropositive. Without day 14 samples, only post-peak T cell repertoires were studied. Following two doses of AZD1222, Spike-specific TCR breadth and depth rose. Distributed over spike, vaccine-associated CD4 TCRs predominated at 160-218 and 743-854.

J was trimmed by 7 bases and V by 8 bases; bases with no gene match: 14. This CDR3 is built from 15 residues. Germline assignment: CDR1 ENHRY and CDR2 SYGVKD. The chain links TRBV10-3 to TRBJ2-1; 7 bases are shared with TRBD2. The specimen comprised peripheral blood, sampled on day 0 of AZD1222 vaccination. This TCR was recovered from an adult in good health. The CDR3 coding sequence is TGTGCCATCGGGGGTGGGGGACTATCCCCAAATGAGCAGTTCTTC. This gives the protein CAIGGGGLSPNEQFF.